This entry lists 32 T cell receptor beta chains sequenced from one sample in a study of blood T cells in healthy people across ages. It was with a sample-barcoded 5' primer and a J-beta primer mix that a second PCR of about 6 to 12 cycles was run. MiXCR, run by TCRdb on the 5' RACE reads, gives a single entry per CDR3 protein. The data contain about 1.8 million distinct CDR3 sequences, 40% to 55% of them singletons. Sequenced sample: blood. All receptors come from a woman aged 40 to 50 in good health.

In nucleotides, the CDR3 is TGTGCCAGCAACCCACAGGGGTCGGCCAAAAACATTCAGTACTTC. Its protein is CASNPQGSAKNIQYF. This chain joins TRBV6-4 and TRBJ2-4; 7 nucleotides agree with TRBD1. The CDR3 consists of 15 residues. Trimming at V came to 7 bases and at J to 1 base, leaving 7 bases not matched to a gene. Germline V CDR1 and CDR2: MRHNA, SNTAGT.

CDR3: CSAGGRGYTF. The CDR3 DNA sequence: TGCAGTGCCGGGGGGCGTGGCTACACCTTC. This sequence joins TRBV20-1 and TRBJ1-2; tentatively, D is TRBD1 (6 bases). The CDR3 is 10 residues long. Germline V gives CDR1 DFQATT, CDR2 SNEGSKA (reference sequence). V shed 6 bases and J shed 7 bases, with 9 bases lying between them.

The CDR3 here is CSARDPPDWLDTQYF. CDR3 nucleotide sequence: TGCAGTGCTAGAGATCCACCGGATTGGCTCGATACGCAGTATTTT. This rearrangement joins TRBV20-1 to TRBJ2-3; D is undetermined. Trimming cost V 0 bases and J 6 bases, with 16 bases left between them. This CDR3 has 15 residues. Germline CDR1 DFQATT, CDR2 SNEGSKA (reference sequence).

In this sample, this clonotype turned up a few times. The rearrangement links TRBV6-5 to TRBJ2-5, with a possible D match to TRBD1 (6 bases). Germline V CDR1 and CDR2: MNHEY, SVGAGI. Between the trimmed V and J ends, which lost 5 bases and 7 bases, there was a span of 8 bases. The CDR3 contains 11 residues. The CDR3 reads CASSKQGTQYF. The CDR3 DNA sequence: TGTGCCAGCAGTAAACAGGGGACCCAGTACTTC.

The chain has TRBV5-1 and TRBJ2-3; no clear D. Germline values: CDR1 SGHRS, CDR2 YFSETQ. This CDR3 comprises 16 residues. Trimming left V 4 bases short and J 0 bases short, with 15 bases between. In DNA, the CDR3 is TGCGCCAGCAGCCCGTCCGCAACCTCTAGCACAGATACGCAGTATTTT. This sequence encodes CASSPSATSSTDTQYF.

The gene calls are TRBV20-1 and TRBJ2-5; the match to TRBD1 covers 9 bases. Trimming cost V 6 bases and J 4 bases; bases outside gene matches: 12. The V gene's germline CDR1 is DFQATT and CDR2 SNEGSKA (reference sequence). This CDR3 is 15 amino acids long. The CDR3 here is CSASVTGGEGETQYF. CDR3 DNA sequence: TGCAGTGCCTCAGTGACAGGGGGTGAGGGAGAGACCCAGTACTTC.

The chain carries TRBV4-1 and TRBJ2-5, with TRBD2 matching 8 bases. The CDR3 loop spans 18 amino acids. V lost 0 bases to trimming and J lost 2 bases; unmatched junction nucleotides: 11. The germline V gene has CDR1 MGHRA and CDR2 YSYEKL. CDR3 region: CASSQDRGSGVYQETQYF. The CDR3 bases are TGCGCCAGCAGCCAAGATCGAGGTAGCGGGGTATATCAAGAGACCCAGTACTTC.

This clonotype was counted a few times. V and J are TRBV20-1 and TRBJ2-5; TRBD1 aligns across 10 bases. The V segment lost 3 bases and the J segment 5 bases; nucleotides outside the gene matches: 6. This CDR3 has 14 amino acids. In germline, CDR1 is DFQATT, CDR2 SNEGSKA (reference sequence). Here the CDR3 reads CSASGGDRGETQYF. In DNA form, the CDR3 reads TGCAGTGCTAGCGGAGGGGACAGGGGCGAGACCCAGTACTTC.

The chain uses TRBV2 and TRBJ2-5, with a tentative D call TRBD2 (6 bases). Germline lookup yields CDR1 SNHLY and CDR2 FYNNEI. Trimming left V 11 bases short and J 5 bases short, with 18 bases between. This CDR3 region has 13 residues. The CDR3 here is CAGSGTGTETQYF. CDR3 DNA sequence: TGTGCCGGAAGTGGGACTGGTACCGAGACCCAGTACTTC.

The rearrangement uses TRBV7-2 and TRBJ2-1; TRBD1 matches at 7 bases. This CDR3 contains 15 residues. Germline V lookup: CDR1 SGHTA, CDR2 FQGNSA. Trimming removed 3 bases from V and 9 bases from J; junction bases left unmatched: 11. The CDR3, as DNA: TGTGCCAGCAGCTTCAGGGGGTTAGGTGCTGGTGAGCAGTTCTTC. Translated, it gives CASSFRGLGAGEQFF.

This chain connects TRBV21-1 to TRBJ2-1. The J call may be faulty, since TRBJ2-7 better matches the DNA end. TRBV21-1 is flagged as a pseudogene. This CDR3 is 16 amino acids long. CDR3 region: CASSKKARSSYNEQYF. The CDR3 nucleotides read TGTGCCAGCAGCAAAAAAGCGAGGAGCTCCTACAATGAGCAGTACTTC.

The CDR3 spells CASSHRVTETQFF. CDR3 DNA sequence: TGTGCCAGCAGCCACAGGGTGACAGAGACCCAGTTCTTC. V and J are TRBV7-9 and TRBJ2-1; TRBD1 is a possible D gene (6 bases). V dropped 5 bases and J dropped 13 bases, with 18 bases sitting between them. CDR3 size: 13 residues. Germline V gene data show CDR1 as SEHNR and CDR2 as FQNEAQ (reference sequence).

The genes are TRBV9 and TRBJ2-1, with 11 bases that match TRBD2. Losses at the gene ends were 0 bases for V and 1 base for J; bases not matched to a gene: 9. From germline, CDR1 is SGDLS and CDR2 YYNGEE. This CDR3 region has 19 residues. The chain's CDR3 is CASSVEASGGPTSYNEQFF. CDR3 bases: TGTGCCAGCAGCGTAGAGGCTAGCGGGGGGCCCACTTCCTACAATGAGCAGTTCTTC. Together with reference TRBV9 and TRBJ2-1, the CDR3 gives the full variable domain: DSGVTQTPKHLITATGQRVTLRCSPRSGDLSVYWYQQSLDQGLQFLIQYYNGEERAKGNILERFSAQQFPDLHSELNLSSLELGDSALYFCASSVEASGGPTSYNEQFFGPGTRLTVL.

This clonotype was seen only a few times. J is TRBJ2-5 and V is TRBV15, with 7 bases lining up with TRBD1. With the DNA end fitting TRBJ2-7 better, the J assignment may be wrong. CDR3 length: 13 residues. The germline gives CDR1 LNHNV, CDR2 YYDKDF (reference sequence). CDR3 amino acids: CATSRGQGFEQYF. The CDR3 nucleotides read TGTGCCACCAGCAGAGGACAGGGTTTCGAGCAGTACTTC.

This clonotype has more than one count but fewer than ten. V usage is TRBV29-1 and J usage is TRBJ2-1; tentative D call: TRBD2 (6 bases). This CDR3 spans 14 amino acids. The V gene lost 5 bases and the J gene lost 0 bases, with 11 bases spanning the gap. Looked up from germline, CDR1 is SQVTM and CDR2 is ANQGSEA. CDR3 sequence (DNA): TGCAGCGTTCTTATGGGGGGCTCCTACAATGAGCAGTTCTTC. Its translation is CSVLMGGSYNEQFF.

The V gene is TRBV9, the J gene TRBJ2-1; D might be TRBD2 (7 bases). The CDR3 consists of 18 residues. The germline V gene encodes CDR1 SGDLS and CDR2 YYNGEE. Trimming pared 0 bases from V and 5 bases from J, leaving 21 bases between. The CDR3: CASSVVSRRGPGDNEQFF. The CDR3 coding sequence is TGTGCCAGCAGCGTAGTGTCAAGGCGGGGGCCTGGGGACAATGAGCAGTTCTTC.

The rearrangement links TRBV13 to TRBJ2-7, with TRBD1 identical over 9 bases. V gave up 3 bases and J gave up 6 bases; unmatched junction bases: 6. Germline-derived CDR1 and CDR2 are PRHDT and FYEKMQ (reference sequence). CDR3 length: 14 amino acids. CDR3 protein: CASSFGQGRSEQYF. The CDR3 nucleotides are TGTGCCAGCAGCTTCGGACAGGGGCGGTCCGAGCAGTACTTC.

The chain recombines TRBV9 with TRBJ2-7, with unresolved D. Matching the DNA end better, TRBJ2-5 makes the J call doubtful. Germline V CDR1 and CDR2: SGDLS, YYNGEE. This CDR3 contains 14 residues. CDR3: CASSVDAWEETQYF. The CDR3 DNA reads as TGTGCCAGCAGCGTAGACGCGTGGGAAGAGACCCAGTACTTC.

The CDR3 loop is CASSQRHPGSTDTQYF. The CDR3 DNA reads as TGTGCCAGCAGCCAACGCCACCCGGGAAGCACAGATACGCAGTATTTT. The chain employs TRBV4-2 and TRBJ2-3, with D perhaps matching TRBD2 (5 bases). Germline V gene lookup returns CDR1 LGHNA and CDR2 YNFKEQ. Trimming pared 2 bases from V and 0 bases from J, leaving 12 bases between. The length of the CDR3 is 16 residues.

The chain has TRBV3-1 and TRBJ2-1, with 10 bases fitting TRBD2. The assigned J gene may be wrong: the sequence end matches TRBJ2-7 better. CDR1 and CDR2 from the germline V gene are LGHDT and YNNKEL (reference sequence). The CDR3 totals 15 residues. The CDR3 region is CASSHYGLAVNEQYF. CDR3 nucleotides: TGTGCCAGCAGCCACTACGGACTAGCGGTTAATGAGCAGTACTTC.

This chain joins TRBV7-3 and TRBJ2-7; 7 nucleotides agree with TRBD1. Germline loops: CDR1 SGHTA, CDR2 FQGTGA. The J segment lost 2 bases and the V segment lost 5 bases, leaving 9 bases of the junction unmatched. The CDR3 totals 15 residues. This CDR3 is CASSHPRDRAYEQYF. CDR3 in DNA: TGTGCCAGCAGCCACCCCCGTGACAGGGCCTACGAGCAGTACTTC. The whole variable domain, remainder taken from reference TRBV7-3 and TRBJ2-7, is GAGVSQTPSNKVTEKGKYVELRCDPISGHTALYWYRQSLGQGPEFLIYFQGTGAADDSGLPNDRFFAVRPEGSVSTLKIQRTERGDSAVYLCASSHPRDRAYEQYFGPGTRLTVT.

The chain links TRBV20-1 to TRBJ1-2, with 8 bases identical to TRBD1. Germline trimming cut 6 bases from V and 6 bases from J; bases unmatched to any gene: 9. Germline values: CDR1 DFQATT, CDR2 SNEGSKA (reference sequence). This CDR3 is built from 13 residues. CDR3 coding DNA: TGCAGTGCCCCCGTCCGACAGGGGAATGGCTACACCTTC. This translates into CSAPVRQGNGYTF.

This clonotype has a handful of counts. CDR3 nucleotides: TGCAGCGTTGGGACAGGCGTCCACGAGCAGTACTTC. Protein product: CSVGTGVHEQYF. The rearrangement joins TRBV29-1 to TRBJ2-7, with 7 bases identical to TRBD1. The CDR3 consists of 12 residues. V shed 4 bases and J 5 bases; nucleotides not matched to a gene: 5. Germline V lookup: CDR1 SQVTM, CDR2 ANQGSEA.

The chain combines TRBV20-1 with TRBJ1-6, with 7 bases identical to TRBD1. Germline V gives CDR1 DFQATT, CDR2 SNEGSKA (reference sequence). V trimming: 4 bases; J trimming: 7 bases; junction bases outside the gene matches: 10. There are 15 residues in the CDR3. CDR3 DNA sequence: TGCAGTGCTAAGACTTCGGGGACAGAGAATTCACCCCTCCACTTT. Protein product: CSAKTSGTENSPLHF.

V is TRBV7-2 and J is TRBJ2-1, with D uncertain. In germline, CDR1 is SGHTA, CDR2 FQGNSA. The V end was cut by 1 base, the J end by 5 bases, with 12 bases between. The CDR3 spans 15 residues. The DNA of the CDR3 is TGTGCCAGCAGCTTAGTGAACCTTCTAAACAATGAGCAGTTCTTC. Protein: CASSLVNLLNNEQFF.

The chain carries TRBV21-1 and TRBJ2-7; the table gives TRBD2 as D, unverified against the DNA. TRBV21-1 is noted as a pseudogene. CDR3 length: 18 amino acids. The CDR3 region has the DNA TGTGCCAGCAGCAAGAGGAAGATAGGACTATACAGCTCCTACGAGCAGTACTTC. Encoded protein: CASSKRKIGLYSSYEQYF.

The chain has TRBV9 and TRBJ2-1, with 15 bases matching TRBD2. The CDR3 covers 18 residues. Germline assignment: CDR1 SGDLS and CDR2 YYNGEE. Germline trimming cut 2 bases from V and 4 bases from J; bases unmatched to any gene: 7. CDR3 region: CASSVPSGTSGGYNEQFF. As DNA, the CDR3 is TGTGCCAGCAGCGTCCCTTCCGGGACTAGCGGGGGGTACAATGAGCAGTTCTTC. Combining the CDR3 with reference TRBV9 and TRBJ2-1 gives the whole variable domain DSGVTQTPKHLITATGQRVTLRCSPRSGDLSVYWYQQSLDQGLQFLIQYYNGEERAKGNILERFSAQQFPDLHSELNLSSLELGDSALYFCASSVPSGTSGGYNEQFFGPGTRLTVL.

The CDR3 DNA follows: TGTGCCAGCAGCCCGGGACAGGGGAACGATGGCTACACCTTC. Protein sequence: CASSPGQGNDGYTF. The chain links TRBV5-6 to TRBJ1-2; 10 bases are shared with TRBD1. The CDR3 has 14 amino acids. Germline V gene sequence: CDR1 SGHDT, CDR2 YYEEEE. J lost 6 bases, V lost 4 bases, and 6 bases had no gene match.

V is TRBV7-9 and J is TRBJ2-7, with 7 bases that match TRBD2. Trimming removed 7 bases from V and 0 bases from J; junction bases left unmatched: 6. There are 14 residues in the CDR3. Germline CDR1 reads SEHNR; CDR2 reads FQNEAQ (reference sequence). Written as DNA, the CDR3 is TGTGCCAGCAAGGGGACTACGAGCTCCTACGAGCAGTACTTC. Its protein is CASKGTTSSYEQYF. The full variable domain, its missing parts supplied by reference TRBV7-9 and TRBJ2-7, is DTGVSQNPRHKITKRGQNVTFRCDPISEHNRLYWYRQTLGQGPEFLTYFQNEAQLEKSRLLSDRFSAERPKGSFSTLEIQRTEQGDSAMYLCASKGTTSSYEQYFGPGTRLTVT.

The CDR3 spells CSARDGLLLPTDTQYF. As DNA, the CDR3 is TGCAGTGCTAGAGACGGACTCCTCCTCCCTACAGATACGCAGTATTTT. V is TRBV20-1 and J is TRBJ2-3, with a tentative D call TRBD2 (5 bases). The CDR3 contains 16 residues. Trimming shortened V by 0 bases and J by 3 bases, and 16 bases separated the two germline ends. From germline, CDR1 is DFQATT and CDR2 SNEGSKA (reference sequence).

J is TRBJ2-6 and V is TRBV11-2; a weak D match, TRBD2 (5 bases). CDR1 is SGHAT and CDR2 is FQNNGV in the germline V gene. V gave up 4 bases and J gave up 2 bases, with 24 bases separating them. There are 20 residues in the CDR3. The CDR3 is CASSSLKRTSKATGANVLTF. In nucleotides, the CDR3 is TGTGCCAGCAGCTCCCTTAAAAGGACTTCAAAAGCGACTGGGGCCAACGTCCTGACTTTC.

This clonotype appeared once. J is TRBJ2-1 and V is TRBV11-2; 8 nucleotides line up with TRBD1. V was clipped by 5 bases and J by 4 bases; unmatched bases: 7. The CDR3 runs to 15 residues. The V gene's germline CDR1 is SGHAT and CDR2 FQNNGV. The CDR3 nucleotides are TGTGCCAGCAGCGCCCGGACAGGGTGGTACAATGAGCAGTTCTTC. It is translated as CASSARTGWYNEQFF.